The 4 T cell receptor beta chains given below trace back to one sample, sequenced in a study of blood T cell repertoires in COVID-19. TCRdb's table, derived via immunoSEQ multiplex PCR, lists solely in-frame clones and lacks some. The sample shows more than 150,000 clones, about 90% of them seen only once. The sequenced sample consisted of peripheral blood. The receptors shown here come from a man between 70 and 80 years old with active or convalescent COVID-19.

The V and J genes are TRBV5-4 and TRBJ1-1; the D gene is possibly TRBD1 (6 bases). This CDR3 spans 16 amino acids. Germline assignment: CDR1 SGHNT and CDR2 YYREEE (reference sequence). Trimming pared 0 bases from V and 4 bases from J, leaving 16 bases between. This CDR3 reads CASSLASRGRGTEAFF. DNA of the CDR3: TGTGCCAGCAGCTTGGCCAGCAGGGGCCGGGGCACTGAAGCTTTCTTT.

This clone has only a few counts. V gene TRBV28 combines with J gene TRBJ2-2, with TRBD1 matching over 7 bases. Germline V gene lookup returns CDR1 MDHEN and CDR2 SYDVKM. This CDR3 has 16 amino acids. V trimming: 5 bases; J trimming: 5 bases; junction bases outside the gene matches: 11. Here the CDR3 reads CASSTRQGVGTGELFF. In DNA form, the CDR3 reads TGTGCCAGCAGTACGCGACAGGGAGTGGGAACCGGGGAGCTGTTTTTT.

This clone has just one count. This chain uses TRBV19 with TRBJ1-1; a weak D match, TRBD1 (5 bases). In germline, CDR1 is LNHDA, CDR2 SQIVND (reference sequence). CDR3 length: 14 amino acids. The ends were cut back, 9 bases at V and 5 bases at J, with 19 bases in the middle. Here the CDR3 reads CASAGPLSGTEAFF. In DNA form, the CDR3 reads TGTGCCAGCGCCGGACCCCTTTCAGGGACTGAAGCTTTCTTT. Variable domain in full (rest from reference TRBV19 and TRBJ1-1): DGGITQSPKYLFRKEGQNVTLSCEQNLNHDAMYWYRQDPGQGLRLIYYSQIVNDFQKGDIAEGYSVSREKKESFPLTVTSAQKNPTAFYLCASAGPLSGTEAFFGQGTRLTVV.

The CDR3 nucleotides are TGTGCCGACAGGGGGGAAACTAGCGGGAGCGGCAATGAGCAGTTCTTC. It encodes CADRGETSGSGNEQFF. V and J are TRBV21-1 and TRBJ2-1; the table names TRBD2, a call not compared with the DNA. TRBV21-1 is marked as a pseudogene. This CDR3 has 16 residues.